This T cell receptor beta chain comes out of a study of CD8+CD57+ T cells in acquired aplastic anemia (dated by TCRdb to about 2018). At the level of the whole study: DNA extracted from sorted CD4+ and CD8+ cells had a mean of around 3 ug, with a range of roughly 0.19 to 27.4 ug. CD8+CD57+ expansion was defined as frequency above the mean frequency observed in healthy subjects. Results the study describes overall, beyond this receptor: Patients and healthy controls showed no significant difference in CD8+ Simpson's diversity (P=0.060). Around 27 CD8+ CDR3 sequences were found to be shared between patients and controls, but these sequences appeared to be highly expressed in patients and within the immunodominant clones of the patients.

Expansion of CD8+CD57+ cells had been shown by flow cytometry in the patients chosen for sequencing. Severe acquired aplastic anemia was diagnosed in all patients according to International Study of Aplastic Anemia and Agranulocytosis and Camitta criteria. At the time blood was sampled, none of the patients had received any therapy. TCR repertoires of sorted CD4+ and CD8+ blood T cells from severe aplastic anemia patients and healthy subjects were deep-sequenced in the study. Patients were enrolled under clinicaltrials.gov protocols 00001620, 01623167, 00001397, 00071045, 00081523 and 00961064 in the USA. Ficoll-Paque density gradient centrifugation was used to isolate peripheral blood mononuclear cells. CD4+ and CD8+ T cells were sorted by FACS or magnetic beads before DNA extraction. Points on this clonotype: Its antigen target is currently unknown. Per-base quality was not reported, and no clone a single base away is much larger than it.

Profiling of TCR beta VDJ combinations and CDR3 sequences used genomic DNA as the template. TCR repertoire sequencing was run on an Illumina HiSeq 2000. As for the original processing: Repertoire assessment relied on Simpson's diversity index, CDR3 size and DJ length profiles, and TRBV/TRBJ rearrangement plots. The most abundant DNA sequence in the deep sequencing data was taken as the immunodominant clone. CDR3 amino acid sequences were screened for sharing across subjects and were compared with published repertoires and the VDJdb database. Starting from the raw public reads, TCRdb applied fastp trimming at Q25, assembled clones with MiXCR and retained in-frame beta chains. Every distinct CDR3 protein forms one entry, paired with its most common genes and DNA. The authors' filters were not applied to this entry. This sample has a few hundred thousand distinct CDR3 sequences in its table, and approximately 51% of those were observed once. Less than 20% of the sample lies in the top ten.

CDR1 and CDR2, per the germline V gene, are SGHTA and FQGNSA. Trimming at the junction amounts to 5 bases on V and 8 bases on J, and the germline ends lie 18 bases apart. There are 14 amino acids in the CDR3, from cysteine to phenylalanine inclusive. Solely the CDR3 DNA is kept, with 42 bases framed from the first base. The chain couples TRBV7-2 to TRBJ1-2; the D segment could be TRBD1, given 5 matching bases. This clonotype was obtained from a human donor with aplastic anemia. The sequencing sample was made of sorted CD4+, CD8+, or CD8+CD57+ T cells (not recorded which) from PBMCs. The CDR3 protein is CASSQDLGARGYTF. In nucleotide form, the sequence is TGTGCCAGCAGCCAAGATTTAGGGGCGCGGGGCTACACCTTC.